This record concerns one TCR beta chain sequence. Antigen unknown. The ends were cut back, 0 bases at V and 5 bases at J, with 11 bases in the middle. Germline V gene data show CDR1 as MNHEY and CDR2 as SMNVEV (reference sequence). The CDR3 extends over 14 amino acids. The data belong to a study of blood T cells in healthy people across ages. Alongside a J-beta primer mix, a sample-barcoded 5' primer served in a second PCR lasting roughly 6 to 11 cycles. One entry per CDR3 protein, called by TCRdb with MiXCR from the 5' RACE reads. The data contain 500,000 to 550,000 distinct CDR3 sequences, around 24% of them singletons. Whole-study results and caveats: PBMCs left unsorted prevented a conclusive naive versus antigen-experienced comparison.

These data were also reused for a study on T cells of mothers and their children.

The TCR sequence derives from a boy aged 10-17 years in good health. Specimen: blood. The chain recombines TRBV27 with TRBJ2-7, with a possible D match to TRBD1 (6 bases). In nucleotides, the CDR3 is TGTGCCAGCAGTTTATCATCGGCAGGGGACGAGCAGTACTTC. Amino acids: CASSLSSAGDEQYF.